A single sample gave rise to the 31 T cell receptor beta chains below, sequenced in a study of T-cell reconstitution after alpha-beta-depleted transplantation in children. Unique molecular identifiers tagged the TCRbeta library. TCRdb ran MiXCR on the PCR reads and lists one entry per CDR3 protein. The table lists about a million distinct CDR3 sequences, under 30% of them singletons, with about 28% in the top ten. Material: PBMCs, mostly from graft donor cells, obtained 360 days after TCRalphabeta/CD19-depleted stem cell transplant. The receptor set was obtained from a boy under three years old who had a stem cell transplant for SCID, so the T cells may come from the graft donor.

The sample holds a few counts of this clonotype. The chain couples TRBV29-1 to TRBJ2-2, with D hard to call. V was trimmed by 4 bases and J by 2 bases, leaving 5 bases between them. The CDR3 covers 12 residues. Germline CDR1 SQVTM, CDR2 ANQGSEA. CDR3 protein: CSVAANTGELFF. The CDR3 DNA is TGCAGCGTTGCGGCTAACACCGGGGAGCTGTTTTTT.

Only a few counts were recorded for this clonotype. The chain links TRBV7-9 to TRBJ2-1; 8 bases are a match to TRBD2. The CDR3 totals 14 residues. Per germline, CDR1 SEHNR and CDR2 FQNEAQ (reference sequence). The junction had 2 bases not matched to a gene; V was cut back by 2 bases and J by 5 bases. The CDR3 DNA follows: TGTGCCAGCAGCTTAACGGGGGGGCACAATGAGCAGTTCTTC. This codes for CASSLTGGHNEQFF.

This clonotype was counted between two and nine times. V and J are TRBV7-9 and TRBJ2-5; D perhaps matches TRBD1 (5 bases). V lost 8 bases and J 5 bases, leaving 12 bases between the germline ends. Germline V lookup: CDR1 SEHNR, CDR2 FQNEAQ (reference sequence). The CDR3 runs to 12 residues. The CDR3 DNA reads as TGTGCCAGCTCAGGGCTGCGGGAGACCCAGTACTTC. Its translation is CASSGLRETQYF.

The V call is TRBV20-1, the J call TRBJ2-3; D tentatively reads TRBD1 or TRBD2 (6 bases each). The V and J ends lost 0 bases and 4 bases respectively, with 20 bases between them. This CDR3 comprises 17 residues. Germline loops: CDR1 DFQATT, CDR2 SNEGSKA (reference sequence). CDR3 sequence: CSARDLFRGPRSDTQYF. The CDR3 DNA follows: TGCAGTGCTAGAGATCTATTTCGGGGGCCTAGGTCAGATACGCAGTATTTT.

The chain has TRBV20-1 and TRBJ2-3; 8 bases agree with TRBD2. V lost 2 bases to trimming and J lost 3 bases; unmatched junction nucleotides: 4. The V gene's germline CDR1 is DFQATT and CDR2 SNEGSKA (reference sequence). The CDR3 is 14 amino acids. CDR3 loop: CSARKRGLTDTQYF. CDR3 sequence (DNA): TGCAGTGCTAGAAAGCGGGGGTTGACAGATACGCAGTATTTT.

This chain connects TRBV7-8 to TRBJ2-5; D gene unclear. The germline V gene encodes CDR1 SGHVS and CDR2 FQNEAQ. The CDR3 is 14 residues long. V was clipped by 1 base and J by 11 bases, with 17 bases between them. The CDR3 nucleotides read TGTGCCAGCAGCTTAGAGGCCACCCCCTACGCACAGTACTTC. Translated: CASSLEATPYAQYF.

This chain's CDR3 is CASSIVAGDTQYF. For the CDR3, the DNA is TGTGCCAGTAGTATAGTCGCCGGAGATACGCAGTATTTT. The chain employs TRBV19 and TRBJ2-3, with D uncertain. V lost 1 base and J 5 bases, leaving 7 bases between the germline ends. There are 13 residues in the CDR3. Looked up from germline, CDR1 is LNHDA and CDR2 is SQIVND (reference sequence).

The table lists this clonotype with a count of one. V is TRBV6-2 or TRBV6-3 and J is TRBJ1-2; possibly TRBD1 for D (5 bases). CDR3 length equals 13 residues. The V and J ends lost 2 bases and 8 bases respectively, with 12 bases between them. CDR1 is MNHEY, CDR2 SVGEGT, per germline. CDR3 protein: CASSYRPGGGYTF. The CDR3 DNA is TGTGCCAGCAGTTACAGGCCGGGGGGAGGCTACACCTTC.

This clonotype showed up just a few times. This chain links TRBV20-1 with TRBJ1-5, with D unclear. Trimming removed 3 bases from V and 4 bases from J, with 7 bases in between. The CDR3 extends over 12 amino acids. CDR1 and CDR2 (germline): DFQATT, SNEGSKA (reference sequence). The CDR3 nucleotides are TGCAGTGCTAGTGGAGAGAATCAGCCCCAGCATTTT. Translated, it gives CSASGENQPQHF.

This clonotype was counted at least ten times. V gene TRBV3-1 combines with J gene TRBJ2-2, with D possibly being TRBD2 (7 bases). V lost 7 bases to trimming and J lost 2 bases, with 11 bases between them. The germline V gene encodes CDR1 LGHDT and CDR2 YNNKEL (reference sequence). There are 14 residues in the CDR3. In DNA, the CDR3 is TGTGCCAGCACTGCGGGGGCAAACACCGGGGAGCTGTTTTTT. This codes for CASTAGANTGELFF.

This clonotype has only a few counts. The V call is TRBV9, the J call TRBJ2-3, with a possible D match to TRBD1 (6 bases). The CDR3 has 15 amino acids. Germline V gene sequence: CDR1 SGDLS, CDR2 YYNGEE. Trimming took off 0 bases at V and 2 bases at J, with 10 bases between the two ends. CDR3 in amino acids: CASSVGGRVTDTQYF. Here the CDR3 DNA reads TGTGCCAGCAGCGTAGGGGGGCGTGTCACAGATACGCAGTATTTT.

The chain joins TRBV4-2 to TRBJ2-7; no reliable D call. Germline assignment: CDR1 LGHNA and CDR2 YNFKEQ. Trimming left V 0 bases short and J 6 bases short, with 9 bases between. The CDR3 spans 13 residues. The CDR3 DNA reads TGTGCCAGCAGCCAAGATCTGCGTAGCGAGCAGTACTTC. Translated, it gives CASSQDLRSEQYF.

This clonotype was seen a few times. The rearrangement links TRBV20-1 to TRBJ1-6; 8 bases match TRBD1. V was pared by 1 base and J by 2 bases, with 4 bases of the junction left unmatched. The CDR3 spans 16 residues. The V gene's germline CDR1 is DFQATT and CDR2 SNEGSKA (reference sequence). CDR3 protein: CSARADRGPYNSPLHF. The CDR3 bases are TGCAGTGCTAGAGCTGACAGGGGCCCCTATAATTCACCCCTCCACTTT.

The chain combines TRBV19 with TRBJ2-1; no clear D gene. Germline CDR1 LNHDA, CDR2 SQIVND (reference sequence). The CDR3 totals 13 residues. V was cut by 2 bases and J by 15 bases, with 17 bases left in between. CDR3 coding DNA: TGTGCCAGTAGTATACTAGAGACCGGTCGGCTGTTCTTC. It yields the protein CASSILETGRLFF.

The rearrangement uses TRBV20-1 and TRBJ1-5; D is unresolved. The CDR3 loop spans 15 amino acids. Trimming removed 5 bases at V and 3 bases at J, with 17 bases between. Germline loops: CDR1 DFQATT, CDR2 SNEGSKA (reference sequence). The CDR3 region is CSAPTRGSANQPQHF. The CDR3 DNA sequence: TGCAGTGCTCCTACGCGGGGTTCTGCCAATCAGCCCCAGCATTTT.

The V gene is TRBV9, the J gene TRBJ1-1; the D gene is possibly TRBD1 (5 bases). V dropped 4 bases and J dropped 0 bases, with 16 bases sitting between them. Germline V CDR1 and CDR2: SGDLS, YYNGEE. The length of the CDR3 is 16 residues. DNA of the CDR3: TGTGCCAGCAGCTCACAGACAGCCCTCCTGAACACTGAAGCTTTCTTT. Protein product: CASSSQTALLNTEAFF.

This clonotype was counted between two and nine times. This rearrangement joins TRBV12-3 or TRBV12-4 to TRBJ1-1; tentative D call: TRBD1 (6 bases). The CDR3 extends over 15 amino acids. V dropped 1 base and J dropped 2 bases, with 11 bases sitting between them. The CDR3 coding sequence is TGTGCCAGCAGTTTAGACGGCAGGGGAAACACTGAAGCTTTCTTT. It yields the protein CASSLDGRGNTEAFF.

This clonotype appeared a few times. The rearrangement links TRBV7-2 to TRBJ2-1; possibly TRBD1 for D (6 bases). Deletions cut 2 bases from V and 1 base from J, with 15 bases between. Germline V CDR1 and CDR2: SGHTA, FQGNSA. The CDR3 has 17 residues. CDR3 in DNA: TGTGCCAGCAGCTTAAGGACAGCCGGCCTGTCCTACAATGAGCAGTTCTTC. This encodes CASSLRTAGLSYNEQFF. Together with reference TRBV7-2 and TRBJ2-1, the CDR3 gives the full variable domain: GAGVSQSPSNKVTEKGKDVELRCDPISGHTALYWYRQSLGQGLEFLIYFQGNSAPDKSGLPSDRFSAERTGGSVSTLTIQRTQQEDSAVYLCASSLRTAGLSYNEQFFGPGTRLTVL.

This rearrangement joins TRBV9 to TRBJ2-2, with D unclear. CDR3 length: 15 residues. V was trimmed by 3 bases and J by 2 bases, leaving 11 bases between them. Germline CDR1 reads SGDLS; CDR2 reads YYNGEE. In nucleotides, the CDR3 is TGTGCCAGCAGCGCAACCCTAGGAAACACCGGGGAGCTGTTTTTT. Its translation is CASSATLGNTGELFF.

The rearrangement uses TRBV5-1 and TRBJ2-3; D is undetermined. V lost 2 bases and J 0 bases, leaving 16 bases between the germline ends. The CDR3 has 17 residues. Germline CDR1 SGHRS, CDR2 YFSETQ. The CDR3 spells CASSLGSSLSSTDTQYF. Written as DNA, the CDR3 is TGCGCCAGCAGCTTAGGTAGCAGCCTTTCTAGCACAGATACGCAGTATTTT. Looking up the rest from reference TRBV5-1 and TRBJ2-3 gives the full variable domain: KAGVTQTPRYLIKTRGQQVTLSCSPISGHRSVSWYQQTPGQGLQFLFEYFSETQRNKGNFPGRFSGRQFSNSRSEMNVSTLELGDSALYLCASSLGSSLSSTDTQYFGPGTRLTVL.

The V gene is TRBV20-1, the J gene TRBJ2-5, with 8 bases identical to TRBD2. The V gene's germline CDR1 is DFQATT and CDR2 SNEGSKA (reference sequence). This CDR3 region has 14 residues. After removal of 5 bases from V and 4 bases from J, the junction contained 9 bases not matched to a gene. The CDR3 DNA is TGCAGTGCTGGGGGGGCGGGGGGCCTAGAGACCCAGTACTTC. This codes for CSAGGAGGLETQYF.

This clonotype has only a few counts. The rearrangement uses TRBV6-1 and TRBJ2-1; 8 bases map to TRBD1. CDR3 length: 15 amino acids. Germline CDR1 and CDR2: MNHNS and SASEGT. V trimming: 3 bases; J trimming: 3 bases; junction bases outside the gene matches: 4. The DNA of the CDR3 is TGTGCCAGCAGTGAGGGGACAGGTGGCTACAATGAGCAGTTCTTC. The encoded protein is CASSEGTGGYNEQFF.

This clonotype was seen at least ten times. The genes are TRBV7-2 and TRBJ2-2; tentatively, D is TRBD2 (6 bases). Germline CDR1 SGHTA, CDR2 FQGNSA. CDR3 length: 16 amino acids. V lost 1 base to trimming and J lost 6 bases, with 15 bases between them. CDR3 protein: CASSLVGGPWSGELFF. The CDR3 bases are TGTGCCAGCAGCTTAGTGGGGGGACCATGGTCCGGGGAGCTGTTTTTT.

The rearrangement links TRBV7-9 to TRBJ1-1, with TRBD1 matching 7 bases. V trimming: 8 bases; J trimming: 0 bases; junction bases outside the gene matches: 9. Germline V CDR1 and CDR2: SEHNR, FQNEAQ (reference sequence). This CDR3 is built from 15 residues. As DNA, the CDR3 is TGTGCCAGCGGCCGACAGGGCACTTTGAACACTGAAGCTTTCTTT. This sequence encodes CASGRQGTLNTEAFF.

This clonotype was seen once. The J gene is TRBJ2-3, the V gene TRBV29-1; 7 bases line up with TRBD2. CDR3 length: 14 residues. V was clipped by 3 bases and J by 2 bases; unmatched bases: 5. CDR1 is SQVTM, CDR2 ANQGSEA, per germline. The DNA for the CDR3 is TGCAGCGTTGATCTGGGACTACACACAGATACGCAGTATTTT. This encodes CSVDLGLHTDTQYF.

The V and J genes are TRBV29-1 and TRBJ2-1; D unclear. Looked up from germline, CDR1 is SQVTM and CDR2 is ANQGSEA. This CDR3 contains 15 residues. The germline V and J ends were trimmed by 1 base and 0 bases, with 10 bases remaining between them. This chain's CDR3 is CSVEVAMTSYNEQFF. CDR3 nucleotide sequence: TGCAGCGTTGAAGTCGCTATGACCTCCTACAATGAGCAGTTCTTC.

J is TRBJ1-1 and V is TRBV7-9; D might be TRBD1 (6 bases). CDR3 length equals 14 residues. Germline CDR1 reads SEHNR; CDR2 reads FQNEAQ (reference sequence). Between the trimmed V and J ends, which lost 5 bases and 6 bases, there was a span of 16 bases. The CDR3 bases are TGTGCCAGCAGCAAACAGGGAGGTCTTGCTGAAGCTTTCTTT. This translates into CASSKQGGLAEAFF.

This clonotype was counted at least ten times. The chain combines TRBV18 with TRBJ2-2; TRBD1 matches 8 bases. The CDR3 extends over 14 amino acids. The J segment lost 7 bases and the V segment lost 6 bases, leaving 7 bases of the junction unmatched. The germline CDR1 and CDR2 sequences are KGHSH and LQKENI. CDR3 region: CASSPDRVGGELFF. Written as DNA, the CDR3 is TGTGCCAGCTCCCCGGACAGGGTCGGCGGGGAGCTGTTTTTT.

This clonotype was seen more than once but under ten times. CDR3 bases: TGTGCCAGCAGTAAGGGACAGAGCAATTCACCCCTCCACTTT. Residues: CASSKGQSNSPLHF. The chain is built from TRBV6-1 and TRBJ1-6; 7 bases are a match to TRBD1. This CDR3 spans 14 amino acids. The germline CDR1 and CDR2 sequences are MNHNS and SASEGT. V lost 5 bases to trimming and J lost 7 bases; unmatched junction nucleotides: 5.

This chain connects TRBV5-1 to TRBJ2-5; TRBD2 might be the D (5 bases). This CDR3 contains 15 residues. Germline loops: CDR1 SGHRS, CDR2 YFSETQ. The V end was cut by 2 bases, the J end by 5 bases, with 16 bases between. CDR3 sequence: CASSLTSRSVETQYF. CDR3 in DNA: TGCGCCAGCAGCTTAACTAGTAGGAGTGTTGAGACCCAGTACTTC. Full variable domain (rest looked up from reference TRBV5-1 and TRBJ2-5): KAGVTQTPRYLIKTRGQQVTLSCSPISGHRSVSWYQQTPGQGLQFLFEYFSETQRNKGNFPGRFSGRQFSNSRSEMNVSTLELGDSALYLCASSLTSRSVETQYFGPGTRLLVL.

Only a few counts were recorded for this clonotype. The genes are TRBV25-1 and TRBJ1-3; the D is unclear. CDR1 is MGHDK and CDR2 is SYGVNS in the germline V gene. The CDR3 is made up of 15 amino acids. Trimming removed 5 bases from V and 4 bases from J, with 15 bases in between. In DNA form, the CDR3 reads TGTGCCAGCAGTCACACCCCGGACTCCGGAAACACCATATATTTT. This sequence encodes CASSHTPDSGNTIYF.